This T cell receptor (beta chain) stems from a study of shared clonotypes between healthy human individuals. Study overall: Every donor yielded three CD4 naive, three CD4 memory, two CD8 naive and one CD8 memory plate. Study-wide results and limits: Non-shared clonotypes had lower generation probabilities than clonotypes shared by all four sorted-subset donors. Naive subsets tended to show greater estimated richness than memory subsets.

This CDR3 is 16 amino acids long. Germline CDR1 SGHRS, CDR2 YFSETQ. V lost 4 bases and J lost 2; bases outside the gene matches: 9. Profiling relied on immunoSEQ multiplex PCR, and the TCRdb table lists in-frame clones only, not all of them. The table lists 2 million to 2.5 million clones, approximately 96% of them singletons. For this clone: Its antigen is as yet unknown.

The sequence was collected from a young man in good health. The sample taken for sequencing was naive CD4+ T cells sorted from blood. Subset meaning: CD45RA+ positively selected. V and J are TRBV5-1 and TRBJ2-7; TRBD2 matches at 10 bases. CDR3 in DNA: TGCGCCAGCAGCCAACAATCCGGGACTAGCGCCTACGAGCAGTACTTC. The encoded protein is CASSQQSGTSAYEQYF.